The T cell receptor (beta chain) described here comes from a study of blood T cell repertoires in COVID-19. Clones were read by immunoSEQ multiplex PCR, and TCRdb kept only the in-frame ones, dropping some. Found here are 150,000 to 180,000 clones, less than 95% of them singletons; the top ten hold 0.45% to 0.65%. The CDR3 has 16 amino acids. Germline assignment: CDR1 MDHEN and CDR2 SYDVKM. V was clipped by 5 bases and J by 5 bases; unmatched bases: 14. The genes are TRBV28 and TRBJ2-7; 8 nucleotides match TRBD2. Sequenced sample: peripheral blood. The clonotype was recovered from a man aged 50 or older with acute or convalescent COVID-19. The CDR3 sequence: CASSPPAGTSRDEQYF. DNA of the CDR3: TGTGCCAGCAGTCCGCCGGCCGGGACTAGTCGTGACGAGCAGTACTTC. Full variable domain (outside the CDR3, taken from reference TRBV28 and TRBJ2-7): DVKVTQSSRYLVKRTGEKVFLECVQDMDHENMFWYRQDPGLGLRLIYFSYDVKMKEKGDIPEGYSVSREKKERFSLILESASTNQTSMYLCASSPPAGTSRDEQYFGPGTRLTVT.